A single sample is the source of the 24 T cell receptor beta chains below, sequenced in a study of cytomegalovirus exposure and HLA in healthy donors. Amplification used 60 Vbeta primers and 13 Jbeta primers. Profiled with immunoSEQ multiplex PCR; TCRdb holds only in-frame clones, not every one. The data show fewer than 140,000 clones, around 79% seen once. The specimen sequenced was PBMCs. Every receptor here comes from a man aged 60 to 75 in good health and CMV-seronegative.

This chain joins TRBV6-5 and TRBJ2-7; D call uncertain. Trimming stripped 5 bases from V and 3 bases from J, with 5 bases between. CDR3 size: 11 residues. The germline V gene has CDR1 MNHEY and CDR2 SVGAGI. CDR3 region: CASSAGYEQYF. CDR3 sequence (DNA): TGTGCCAGCAGTGCAGGCTACGAGCAGTACTTC.

The chain uses TRBV4-2 and TRBJ1-3; D might be TRBD1 (6 bases). Per germline, CDR1 LGHNA and CDR2 YNFKEQ. The length of the CDR3 is 14 residues. V lost 4 bases and J 8 bases, leaving 15 bases between the germline ends. In DNA, the CDR3 is TGTGCCAGCAGCCCGGGGGGTACAGGGCACACCATATATTTT. Translated, it gives CASSPGGTGHTIYF.

The chain combines TRBV4-2 with TRBJ2-2; a possible D gene is TRBD2 (5 bases). V was trimmed by 2 bases and J by 1 base, leaving 11 bases between them. The germline gives CDR1 LGHNA, CDR2 YNFKEQ. The CDR3 covers 16 residues. This CDR3 is CASSQPFRGNTGELFF. CDR3 coding DNA: TGTGCCAGCAGCCAACCTTTTCGGGGGAACACCGGGGAGCTGTTTTTT.

The chain carries TRBV6-5 and TRBJ1-5; maybe TRBD1 (5 bases). The CDR3 is 14 residues long. The germline V gene has CDR1 MNHEY and CDR2 SVGAGI. V was cut by 6 bases and J by 0 bases, with 9 bases left in between. CDR3 DNA sequence: TGTGCCAGCAGACCGGGGGGTAGCAATCAGCCCCAGCATTTT. The encoded protein is CASRPGGSNQPQHF.

This clone was seen a few times. The chain employs TRBV25-1 and TRBJ1-1; D call uncertain. V was cut by 4 bases and J by 5 bases, with 20 bases left in between. The CDR3 is made up of 16 amino acids. Germline loops: CDR1 MGHDK, CDR2 SYGVNS. The DNA of the CDR3 is TGTGCCAGCAGTGCACCCCCATTGGCCGGGGAAACTGAAGCTTTCTTT. Translating it yields CASSAPPLAGETEAFF.

The V gene is TRBV18, the J gene TRBJ2-6; 8 bases match TRBD1. Germline V CDR1 and CDR2: KGHSH, LQKENI. With 3 bases clipped from V and 2 bases from J, the junction kept 3 bases outside the gene matches. The CDR3 has 16 residues. The chain's CDR3 is CASSPQGAPGANVLTF. CDR3 coding DNA: TGTGCCAGCTCACCCCAGGGGGCGCCTGGGGCCAACGTCCTGACTTTC.

V and J are TRBV29-1 and TRBJ1-2; D unclear. V was clipped by 4 bases and J by 2 bases, with 11 bases between them. This CDR3 spans 13 amino acids. CDR1 is SQVTM, CDR2 ANQGSEA, per germline. The CDR3 protein is CSVGPLVNYGYTF. CDR3 DNA: TGCAGCGTTGGGCCCCTCGTAAACTATGGCTACACCTTC.

CDR3 DNA sequence: TGTGCCAGTAGTACCTTCGGGACTACGCGCGGTGGGTACAATGAGCAGTTCTTC. It encodes CASSTFGTTRGGYNEQFF. The rearrangement uses TRBV19 and TRBJ2-1, with 7 bases matching TRBD2. Germline CDR1 is LNHDA and CDR2 is SQIVND (reference sequence). The CDR3 spans 18 residues. The ends lost 4 bases at V and 4 bases at J; junction bases unmatched: 16.

The gene calls are TRBV6-5 and TRBJ1-5; 9 bases agree with TRBD1. The CDR3 runs to 15 residues. With V trimmed by 3 bases and J by 2 bases, 2 bases remained unmatched. Germline lookup yields CDR1 MNHEY and CDR2 SVGAGI. The CDR3: CASSYTGGRNQPQHF. In DNA, the CDR3 is TGTGCCAGCAGTTATACAGGGGGCCGCAATCAGCCCCAGCATTTT.

CDR3 sequence reads: CSVADRTSNEKLFF. DNA for the CDR3: TGCAGCGTGGCGGACAGGACCTCAAATGAAAAACTGTTTTTT. The V and J genes are TRBV29-1 and TRBJ1-4, with TRBD1 identical over 7 bases. Germline CDR1 SQVTM, CDR2 ANQGSEA. The CDR3 is 14 amino acids. The ends lost 6 bases at V and 5 bases at J; junction bases unmatched: 9.

The CDR3 loop reads CASSLIQGYNEQFF. The CDR3 DNA sequence: TGCGCCAGCAGCTTGATACAGGGATACAATGAGCAGTTCTTC. J is TRBJ2-1 and V is TRBV5-1; TRBD1 might be the D (6 bases). Between the trimmed V and J ends, which lost 1 base and 4 bases, there was a span of 9 bases. This CDR3 spans 14 amino acids. Germline V lookup: CDR1 SGHRS, CDR2 YFSETQ.

This chain connects TRBV2 to TRBJ1-1; D possibly corresponds to TRBD1 (6 bases). The CDR3 spans 15 residues. V was clipped by 5 bases and J by 0 bases, with 13 bases between them. Germline loops: CDR1 SNHLY, CDR2 FYNNEI. The CDR3 nucleotides read TGTGCCAGCAGTTCGCGGGGGGGCGTGAACACTGAAGCTTTCTTT. Amino acid sequence: CASSSRGGVNTEAFF. Variable domain in full (rest from reference TRBV2 and TRBJ1-1): EPEVTQTPSHQVTQMGQEVILRCVPISNHLYFYWYRQILGQKVEFLVSFYNNEISEKSEIFDDQFSVERPDGSNFTLKIRSTKLEDSAMYFCASSSRGGVNTEAFFGQGTRLTVV.

The V call is TRBV5-1, the J call TRBJ2-5, with unresolved D. This CDR3 region has 13 residues. Germline V gene data show CDR1 as SGHRS and CDR2 as YFSETQ. The germline V and J ends were trimmed by 2 bases and 5 bases, with 10 bases remaining between them. CDR3 region: CASSLPRRETQYF. CDR3 DNA: TGCGCCAGCAGCTTACCTAGAAGGGAGACCCAGTACTTC.

This chain connects TRBV10-3 to TRBJ2-5; 8 nucleotides match TRBD1. The CDR3 totals 13 residues. The germline CDR1 and CDR2 sequences are ENHRY and SYGVKD. J gave up 4 bases and V 2 bases, and 0 bases lay outside the gene matches. CDR3 sequence (DNA): TGTGCCATCAGTGAGGGACAGGGAGAGACCCAGTACTTC. Translating it yields CAISEGQGETQYF.

V usage is TRBV19 and J usage is TRBJ2-2, with 11 bases fitting TRBD2. V lost 7 bases to trimming and J lost 7 bases; unmatched junction nucleotides: 11. CDR3 length equals 16 residues. In germline, CDR1 is LNHDA, CDR2 SQIVND (reference sequence). The CDR3 DNA follows: TGTGCCAGTACGGCCCCTAGCGGGGGGCTTGGCGGGGAGCTGTTTTTT. Its translation is CASTAPSGGLGGELFF.

The chain links TRBV5-1 to TRBJ2-1; 12 nucleotides match TRBD2. This CDR3 is built from 15 residues. From germline, CDR1 is SGHRS and CDR2 YFSETQ. After removal of 4 bases from V and 6 bases from J, the junction contained 5 bases not matched to a gene. The DNA for the CDR3 is TGCGCCAGCAGCCTAACTAGCGGGGGGTCCAATGAGCAGTTCTTC. It yields the protein CASSLTSGGSNEQFF.

The chain employs TRBV5-4 and TRBJ2-5; TRBD2 matches at 13 bases. The CDR3 runs to 16 residues. J lost 4 bases, V lost 3 bases, and 6 bases had no gene match. Per the germline V gene, CDR1 is SGHNT and CDR2 is YYREEE (reference sequence). The CDR3 DNA follows: TGTGCCAGCAGCTCGGGACTAGCGGGGTTGGGAGAGACCCAGTACTTC. This sequence encodes CASSSGLAGLGETQYF.

This clone was found a few times. The chain joins TRBV5-1 to TRBJ1-4; D is ambiguous. The CDR3 runs 14 residues. Germline CDR1 and CDR2: SGHRS and YFSETQ. V dropped 4 bases and J dropped 5 bases, with 12 bases sitting between them. The CDR3 coding sequence is TGCGCCAGCAGCGGAGAGCGGAGAAATGAAAAACTGTTTTTT. Its translation is CASSGERRNEKLFF.

This clone came up a few times. The rearrangement links TRBV5-6 to TRBJ2-2, with TRBD2 matching over 7 bases. J was trimmed by 0 bases and V by 1 base; bases with no gene match: 3. CDR1 and CDR2 (germline): SGHDT, YYEEEE. This CDR3 comprises 16 residues. The CDR3: CASSLTAGANTGELFF. The CDR3, as DNA: TGTGCCAGCAGCTTGACTGCGGGGGCGAACACCGGGGAGCTGTTTTTT.

As to this clone: Other DNA sequences in the same sample also yield this CDR3. The chain links TRBV7-2 to TRBJ1-1; D unclear. Germline CDR1 reads SGHTA; CDR2 reads FQGNSA. The CDR3 covers 14 residues. V lost 1 base, J lost 0 bases, and 6 bases lay in between. The CDR3 region is CASSLGQLNTEAFF. The CDR3 nucleotides read TGTGCCAGCAGCTTAGGGCAGTTGAACACTGAAGCTTTCTTT.

This chain uses TRBV9 with TRBJ2-3; possibly TRBD2 for D (7 bases). The germline V and J ends were trimmed by 4 bases and 1 base, with 16 bases remaining between them. The CDR3 has 16 residues. Germline V gives CDR1 SGDLS, CDR2 YYNGEE. The CDR3 coding sequence is TGTGCCAGCAGCCAAATGGGGGGGCGGGGCACAGATACGCAGTATTTT. Protein sequence: CASSQMGGRGTDTQYF.

The rearrangement uses TRBV7-2 and TRBJ2-5; TRBD2 aligns across 7 bases. Germline V gives CDR1 SGHTA, CDR2 FQGNSA. This CDR3 region has 15 residues. V dropped 0 bases and J dropped 0; count of bases not matched to a gene: 1. In DNA form, the CDR3 reads TGTGCCAGCAGCTTAGCGGGGGGGTACCAAGAGACCCAGTACTTC. Encoded protein: CASSLAGGYQETQYF.

The chain links TRBV19 to TRBJ1-5; weak D call: TRBD1 (6 bases). The CDR3 sequence is 16 residues long. CDR1 and CDR2 from the germline V gene are LNHDA and SQIVND (reference sequence). V was shortened by 4 bases and J by 0 bases, with 13 bases between the two germline ends. The CDR3 protein is CASSTDSLYSNQPQHF. CDR3 nucleotides: TGTGCCAGTAGTACGGACAGCCTCTATAGCAATCAGCCCCAGCATTTT.

The genes are TRBV2 and TRBJ2-5, with 8 positions matching TRBD2. In germline, CDR1 is SNHLY, CDR2 FYNNEI. The CDR3 totals 16 residues. The J segment lost 3 bases and the V segment lost 8 bases, leaving 14 bases of the junction unmatched. The CDR3 region has the DNA TGTGCCAGCCAAGCAAGCGGGGGCCTTCAAGAAGAGACCCAGTACTTC. Translated, it gives CASQASGGLQEETQYF. Combining the CDR3 with reference TRBV2 and TRBJ2-5 gives the whole variable domain EPEVTQTPSHQVTQMGQEVILRCVPISNHLYFYWYRQILGQKVEFLVSFYNNEISEKSEIFDDQFSVERPDGSNFTLKIRSTKLEDSAMYFCASQASGGLQEETQYFGPGTRLLVL.